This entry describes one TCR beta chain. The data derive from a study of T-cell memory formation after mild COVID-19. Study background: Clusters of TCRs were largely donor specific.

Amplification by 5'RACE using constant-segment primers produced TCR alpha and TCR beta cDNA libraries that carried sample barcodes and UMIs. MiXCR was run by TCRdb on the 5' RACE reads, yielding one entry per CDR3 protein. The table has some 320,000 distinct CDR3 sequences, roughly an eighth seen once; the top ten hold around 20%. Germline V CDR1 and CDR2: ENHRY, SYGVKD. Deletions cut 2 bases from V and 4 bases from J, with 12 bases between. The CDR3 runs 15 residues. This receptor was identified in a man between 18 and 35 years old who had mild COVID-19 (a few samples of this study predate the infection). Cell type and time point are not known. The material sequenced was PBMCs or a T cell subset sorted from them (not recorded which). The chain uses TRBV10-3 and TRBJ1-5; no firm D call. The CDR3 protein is CAISEALGLNQPQHF. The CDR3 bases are TGTGCCATCAGTGAGGCACTTGGGCTAAATCAGCCCCAGCATTTT.